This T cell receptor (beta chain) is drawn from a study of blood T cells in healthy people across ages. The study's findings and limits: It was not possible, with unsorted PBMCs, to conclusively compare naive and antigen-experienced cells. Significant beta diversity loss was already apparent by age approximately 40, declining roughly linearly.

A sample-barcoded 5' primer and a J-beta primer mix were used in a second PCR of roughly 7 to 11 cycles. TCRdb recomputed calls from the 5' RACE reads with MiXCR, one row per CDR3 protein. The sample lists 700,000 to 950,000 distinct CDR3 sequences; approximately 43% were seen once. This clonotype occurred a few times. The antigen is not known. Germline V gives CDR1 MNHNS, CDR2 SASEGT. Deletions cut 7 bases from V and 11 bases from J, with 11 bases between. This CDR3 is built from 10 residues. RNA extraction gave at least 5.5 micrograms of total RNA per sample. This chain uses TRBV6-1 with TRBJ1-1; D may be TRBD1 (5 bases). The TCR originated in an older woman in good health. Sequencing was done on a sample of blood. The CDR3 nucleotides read TGTGCCAGCAACCAGGGCAGCGCTTTCTTT. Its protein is CASNQGSAFF.